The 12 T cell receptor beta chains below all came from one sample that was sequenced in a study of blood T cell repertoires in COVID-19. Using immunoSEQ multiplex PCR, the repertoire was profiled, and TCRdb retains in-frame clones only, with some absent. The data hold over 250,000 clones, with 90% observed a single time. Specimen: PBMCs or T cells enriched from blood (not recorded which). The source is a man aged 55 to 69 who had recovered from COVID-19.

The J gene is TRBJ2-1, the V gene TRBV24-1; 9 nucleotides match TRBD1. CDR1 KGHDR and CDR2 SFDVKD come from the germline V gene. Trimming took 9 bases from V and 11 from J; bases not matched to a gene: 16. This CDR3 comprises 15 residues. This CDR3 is CATSEPGQGEIKQFF. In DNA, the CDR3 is TGTGCCACCTCGGAACCGGGACAGGGAGAAATAAAGCAGTTCTTC.

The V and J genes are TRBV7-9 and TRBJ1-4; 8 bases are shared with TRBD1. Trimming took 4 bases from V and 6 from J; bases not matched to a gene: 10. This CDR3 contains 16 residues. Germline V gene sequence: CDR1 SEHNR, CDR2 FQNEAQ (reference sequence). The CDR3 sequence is CASSSDRTGLDEKLFF. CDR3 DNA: TGTGCCAGCAGCTCCGACAGGACAGGGTTAGATGAAAAACTGTTTTTT.

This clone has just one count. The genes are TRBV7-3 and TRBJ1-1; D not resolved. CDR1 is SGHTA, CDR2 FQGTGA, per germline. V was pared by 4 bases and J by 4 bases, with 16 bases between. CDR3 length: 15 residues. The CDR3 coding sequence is TGTGCCAGCAGCTCCTATTGGGTCCGGGGCACTGAAGCTTTCTTT. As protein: CASSSYWVRGTEAFF.

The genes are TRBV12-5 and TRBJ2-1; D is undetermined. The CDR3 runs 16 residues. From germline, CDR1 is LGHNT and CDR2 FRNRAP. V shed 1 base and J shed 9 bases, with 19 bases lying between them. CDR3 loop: CASGLGAHPREREQFF. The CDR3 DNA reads TGTGCTAGTGGTTTGGGAGCCCACCCACGCGAGCGTGAGCAGTTCTTC.

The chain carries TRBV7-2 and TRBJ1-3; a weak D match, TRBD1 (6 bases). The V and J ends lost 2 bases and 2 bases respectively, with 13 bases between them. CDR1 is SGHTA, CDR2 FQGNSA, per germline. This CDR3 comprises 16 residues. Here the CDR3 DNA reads TGTGCCAGCAGCTTACAGGGGTCAGGGGCTGGAAACACCATATATTTT. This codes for CASSLQGSGAGNTIYF.

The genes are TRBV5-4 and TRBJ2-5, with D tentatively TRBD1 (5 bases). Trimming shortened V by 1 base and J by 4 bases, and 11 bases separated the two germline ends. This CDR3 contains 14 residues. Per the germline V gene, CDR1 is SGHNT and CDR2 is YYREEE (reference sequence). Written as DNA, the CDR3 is TGTGCCAGCAGCTTGTGGTCAGGGCGAGAGACCCAGTACTTC. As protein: CASSLWSGRETQYF.

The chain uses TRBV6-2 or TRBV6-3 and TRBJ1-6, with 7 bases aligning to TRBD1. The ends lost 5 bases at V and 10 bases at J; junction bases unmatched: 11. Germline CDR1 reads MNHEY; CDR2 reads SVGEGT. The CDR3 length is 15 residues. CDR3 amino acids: CASSTRGQLKSPLHF. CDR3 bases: TGTGCCAGCAGTACCAGGGGACAGTTAAAGTCACCCCTCCACTTT.

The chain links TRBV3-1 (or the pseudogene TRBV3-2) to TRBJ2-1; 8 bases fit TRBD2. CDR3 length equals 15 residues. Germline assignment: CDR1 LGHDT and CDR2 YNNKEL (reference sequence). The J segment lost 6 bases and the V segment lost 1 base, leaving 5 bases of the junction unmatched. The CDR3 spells CASSQAAGGRNEQFF. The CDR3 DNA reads TGTGCCAGCAGCCAAGCTGCGGGGGGCCGCAATGAGCAGTTCTTC.

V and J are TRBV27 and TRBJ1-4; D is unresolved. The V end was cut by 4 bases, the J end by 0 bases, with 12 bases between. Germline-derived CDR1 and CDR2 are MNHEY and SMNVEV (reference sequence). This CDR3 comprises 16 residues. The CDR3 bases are TGTGCCAGCAGTTCCCACCAGCAGGCAACTAATGAAAAACTGTTTTTT. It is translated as CASSSHQQATNEKLFF.

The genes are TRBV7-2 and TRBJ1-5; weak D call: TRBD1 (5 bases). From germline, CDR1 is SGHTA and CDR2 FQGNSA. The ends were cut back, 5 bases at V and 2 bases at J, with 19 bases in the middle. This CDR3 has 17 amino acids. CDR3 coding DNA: TGTGCCAGCAGCATAGAGTTCGGGGGTCGCGGCAATCAGCCCCAGCATTTT. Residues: CASSIEFGGRGNQPQHF. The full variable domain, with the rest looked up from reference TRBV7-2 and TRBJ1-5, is GAGVSQSPSNKVTEKGKDVELRCDPISGHTALYWYRQSLGQGLEFLIYFQGNSAPDKSGLPSDRFSAERTGGSVSTLTIQRTQQEDSAVYLCASSIEFGGRGNQPQHFGDGTRLSIL.

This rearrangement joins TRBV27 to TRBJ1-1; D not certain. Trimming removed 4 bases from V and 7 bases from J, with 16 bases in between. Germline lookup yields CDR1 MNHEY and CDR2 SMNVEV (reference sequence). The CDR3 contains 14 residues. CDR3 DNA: TGTGCCAGCAGTTCGCACCGGGTCGGTGGTGAAGCTTTCTTT. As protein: CASSSHRVGGEAFF.

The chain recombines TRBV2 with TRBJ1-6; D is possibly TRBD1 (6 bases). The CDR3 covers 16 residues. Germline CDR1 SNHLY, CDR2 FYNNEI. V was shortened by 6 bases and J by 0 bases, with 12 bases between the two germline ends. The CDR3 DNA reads TGTGCCAGCAGACCTACAGGGAGCTCCTATAATTCACCCCTCCACTTT. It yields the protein CASRPTGSSYNSPLHF.